These T cell receptor beta chains were read from a single sample in a study of blood T cell repertoires in COVID-19. Profiling relied on immunoSEQ multiplex PCR, and the TCRdb table lists in-frame clones only, not all of them. This table has 150,000 or so clones, 86% appearing once. The material sequenced was peripheral blood. The receptor set was obtained from a man aged 18 to 30 with acute or convalescent COVID-19. The CDR3 runs from the conserved cysteine through the conserved F or W. Each record gives: clone size, J gene, D gene, V gene, CDR3 DNA, CDR3 protein. D genes are given only for firm matches. A clone size is listed for some rows: how often the clone was seen (once, few, many), or a class if it is expanded.

abundance: .; j_gene: TRBJ1-5; d_gene: TRBD1; v_gene: TRBV7-8; CDR3nt: TGTGCCAGCAGCTTATGGGATTTCCTAACAGGGGATGGTCCCCAGCATTTT; CDR3aa: CASSLWDFLTGDGPQHF
abundance: .; j_gene: TRBJ1-2; d_gene: TRBD1; v_gene: TRBV28; CDR3nt: TGTGCCAGCAGTTCCTCCCCGGGACAGGGATATGGCTACACCTTC; CDR3aa: CASSSSPGQGYGYTF
abundance: .; j_gene: TRBJ1-2; d_gene: TRBD1; v_gene: TRBV10-3; CDR3nt: TGTGCCATCAGCGCTCAGACAGGGATCGGCTACACCTTC; CDR3aa: CAISAQTGIGYTF
abundance: .; j_gene: TRBJ1-2; d_gene: .; v_gene: TRBV10-3; CDR3nt: TGTGCCATCAGTGACTTGTCTGGCTACACCTTC; CDR3aa: CAISDLSGYTF
abundance: .; j_gene: TRBJ2-4; d_gene: TRBD1; v_gene: TRBV7-2; CDR3nt: TGTGCCAGCAGCTTCCGACAGGGGGCAAACATTCAGTACTTC; CDR3aa: CASSFRQGANIQYF
abundance: .; j_gene: TRBJ2-1; d_gene: .; v_gene: TRBV10-1; CDR3nt: TGCGCCAGCAGTGACCCCGGGACTCCCACTGCCAATGAGCAGTTCTTC; CDR3aa: CASSDPGTPTANEQFF
abundance: .; j_gene: TRBJ1-1; d_gene: TRBD1; v_gene: TRBV6-6; CDR3nt: TGTGCCAGCAGCGAAAGGACAGGGACCTCTGAAGCTTTCTTT; CDR3aa: CASSERTGTSEAFF
abundance: .; j_gene: TRBJ2-6; d_gene: TRBD2; v_gene: TRBV6-4; CDR3nt: TGTGCCAGCAGTGATGACGGGGGGGCATCCTCTGGGGCCAACGTCCTGACTTTC; CDR3aa: CASSDDGGASSGANVLTF
abundance: .; j_gene: TRBJ1-1; d_gene: .; v_gene: TRBV7-6; CDR3nt: TGTGCCAGCAGCTTAGCGCGACAGGTCGGTTCTGAAGCTTTCTTT; CDR3aa: CASSLARQVGSEAFF
abundance: .; j_gene: TRBJ2-3; d_gene: .; v_gene: TRBV19; CDR3nt: TGTGCCAGTAGTACCCGACAGCTGACAGATACGCAGTATTTT; CDR3aa: CASSTRQLTDTQYF
abundance: .; j_gene: TRBJ1-5; d_gene: .; v_gene: TRBV5-6; CDR3nt: TGTGCCAGCAGCTTGGCCCAGTCCGGGGTCTCGCCCCAGCATTTT; CDR3aa: CASSLAQSGVSPQHF
abundance: .; j_gene: TRBJ1-5; d_gene: .; v_gene: TRBV2; CDR3nt: TGTGCCAGCAGGCAGGGTGACAATCAGCCCCAGCATTTT; CDR3aa: CASRQGDNQPQHF
abundance: .; j_gene: TRBJ1-3; d_gene: .; v_gene: TRBV5-6; CDR3nt: TGTGCCAGCAGAAAGACGGGACTGTATGGAAACACCATATATTTT; CDR3aa: CASRKTGLYGNTIYF
abundance: .; j_gene: TRBJ2-2; d_gene: TRBD1; v_gene: TRBV7-3; CDR3nt: TGTGCCAGCAGCTTTGGGGCGGACAGGGACGACACCGGGGAGCTGTTTTTT; CDR3aa: CASSFGADRDDTGELFF
abundance: .; j_gene: TRBJ1-1; d_gene: TRBD1; v_gene: TRBV10-1; CDR3nt: TGCGCCAGCAGGGGACAGGGCAACACTGAAGCTTTCTTT; CDR3aa: CASRGQGNTEAFF
abundance: .; j_gene: TRBJ1-1; d_gene: TRBD1; v_gene: TRBV7-2; CDR3nt: TGTGCCAGCAGCTTGAGACAGGGTTTGAACACTGAAGCTTTCTTT; CDR3aa: CASSLRQGLNTEAFF
abundance: .; j_gene: TRBJ1-1; d_gene: .; v_gene: TRBV12-5; CDR3nt: TGTGCTAGTGGTTTGGTCTCAGGGGCTCGACCATCCGGCCGACCGGCTTTCTTT; CDR3aa: CASGLVSGARPSGRPAFF
abundance: once; j_gene: TRBJ2-1; d_gene: TRBD2; v_gene: TRBV12-3/TRBV12-4; CDR3nt: TGTGCCAGCAGTTTACCTAGCGGGGGTATTATGTTCTTC; CDR3aa: CASSLPSGGIMFF
abundance: .; j_gene: TRBJ1-3; d_gene: TRBD1; v_gene: TRBV5-1; CDR3nt: TGCGCCAGCAGCTCGGACAGGGAAGGAAACACCATATATTTT; CDR3aa: CASSSDREGNTIYF
abundance: .; j_gene: TRBJ2-3; d_gene: .; v_gene: TRBV2; CDR3nt: TGTGCCAGCAGTGAAGGGCCGTTTAGCACAGATACGCAGTATTTT; CDR3aa: CASSEGPFSTDTQYF
abundance: .; j_gene: TRBJ2-2; d_gene: .; v_gene: TRBV29-1; CDR3nt: TGCAGCGTTGTTCTTATGGACAGCACCGGGGAGCTGTTTTTT; CDR3aa: CSVVLMDSTGELFF
abundance: .; j_gene: TRBJ2-2; d_gene: TRBD1; v_gene: TRBV5-1; CDR3nt: TGCGCCAGCAGCTTGGGTGGGACAGAAGCTCGGGAGCTGTTTTTT; CDR3aa: CASSLGGTEARELFF
abundance: .; j_gene: TRBJ2-5; d_gene: TRBD2; v_gene: TRBV30; CDR3nt: TGTGCCTGGAGTTCTGGGTTGGTAGCGGGGGGGCCGAACGTCCTTGAGACCCAGTACTTC; CDR3aa: CAWSSGLVAGGPNVLETQYF
abundance: .; j_gene: TRBJ1-1; d_gene: .; v_gene: TRBV5-1; CDR3nt: TGCGCCAGCAGCCCGGCAGGACAGAGCACTGAAGCTTTCTTT; CDR3aa: CASSPAGQSTEAFF
abundance: .; j_gene: TRBJ1-5; d_gene: .; v_gene: TRBV30; CDR3nt: TGTGCCTGGAGTACGAACACCAATCAGCCCCAGCATTTT; CDR3aa: CAWSTNTNQPQHF
abundance: .; j_gene: TRBJ2-2; d_gene: .; v_gene: TRBV23-1; CDR3nt: TGCGCCAGCAGTCAACCGCGATCGGGGGGCGGCGGGGAGCTGTTTTTT; CDR3aa: CASSQPRSGGGGELFF
abundance: .; j_gene: TRBJ2-3; d_gene: .; v_gene: TRBV18; CDR3nt: TGTGCCAGCTCACCTTTCAGCGTATCTAGCACAGATACGCAGTATTTT; CDR3aa: CASSPFSVSSTDTQYF
abundance: .; j_gene: TRBJ1-5; d_gene: .; v_gene: TRBV6-1; CDR3nt: TGTGCCAGCAGTGAAGCACGAGGGATGGGTAATCAGCCCCAGCATTTT; CDR3aa: CASSEARGMGNQPQHF
abundance: .; j_gene: TRBJ1-5; d_gene: .; v_gene: TRBV12-3/TRBV12-4; CDR3nt: TGTGCCAGCAGTTTTGGCTTCAATCAGCCCCAGCATTTT; CDR3aa: CASSFGFNQPQHF
abundance: .; j_gene: TRBJ2-1; d_gene: TRBD2; v_gene: TRBV5-1; CDR3nt: TGCGCCAGCAGAGCGCTAGCGGGGGACTACAATGAGCAGTTCTTC; CDR3aa: CASRALAGDYNEQFF
abundance: .; j_gene: TRBJ1-3; d_gene: .; v_gene: TRBV30; CDR3nt: TGTGCCTGGCTCGAGCCGTCTGGAAACACCATATATTTT; CDR3aa: CAWLEPSGNTIYF
abundance: .; j_gene: TRBJ2-7; d_gene: TRBD1; v_gene: TRBV25-1; CDR3nt: TGTGCCAGCAGTGAATCCCTACTGGACAGGTACGAGCAGTACTTC; CDR3aa: CASSESLLDRYEQYF